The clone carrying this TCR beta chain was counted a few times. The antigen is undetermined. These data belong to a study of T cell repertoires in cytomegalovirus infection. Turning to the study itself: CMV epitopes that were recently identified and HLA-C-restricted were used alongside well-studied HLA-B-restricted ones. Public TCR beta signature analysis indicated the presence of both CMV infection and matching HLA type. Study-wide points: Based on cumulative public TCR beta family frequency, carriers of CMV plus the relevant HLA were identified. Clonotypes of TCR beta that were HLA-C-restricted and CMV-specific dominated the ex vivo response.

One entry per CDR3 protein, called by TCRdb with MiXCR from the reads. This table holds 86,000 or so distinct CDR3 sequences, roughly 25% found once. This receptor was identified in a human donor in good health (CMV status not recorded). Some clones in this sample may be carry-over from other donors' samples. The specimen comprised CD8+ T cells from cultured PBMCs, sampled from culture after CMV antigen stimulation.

CDR3 nucleotide sequence: TGTGCCAGCAGCGTGTCAGAGACCCAGTACTTC. Protein sequence: CASSVSETQYF. The gene calls are TRBV11-2 and TRBJ2-5; D not certain. CDR1 and CDR2 from the germline V gene are SGHAT and FQNNGV. V lost 5 bases and J 4 bases, leaving 5 bases between the germline ends. The CDR3 length is 11 residues.